The 10 T cell receptor beta chains below all came from one sample that was sequenced in a study of CD8+ T cells in alopecia areata. In each case, RNA was isolated and then reverse transcribed into cDNA as the sequencing template. Sequencing was performed with immunoSEQ multiplex PCR; in TCRdb, only in-frame clones are kept and a portion is missing. Of roughly 100,000 clones in the sample, 86% were seen once. The treatment: oral pan-JAK inhibitor, 5-10 mg twice daily. This sample comprised CD8+ T cells sorted from blood, obtained at week 34, from a patient treated with tofacitinib. These receptor sequences come from a human donor with alopecia areata.

The chain uses TRBV10-3 and TRBJ1-1; the D gene is possibly TRBD1 (6 bases). Germline loops: CDR1 ENHRY, CDR2 SYGVKD. The CDR3 totals 14 residues. Trimming removed 8 bases at V and 5 bases at J, with 18 bases between. CDR3 bases: TGTGCCATCCCCTACATAGACAGGCTGACTGAAGCTTTCTTT. It specifies CAIPYIDRLTEAFF.

V and J are TRBV6-1 and TRBJ2-5; D might be TRBD1 (6 bases). Trimming removed 2 bases from V and 4 bases from J, with 11 bases in between. From germline, CDR1 is MNHNS and CDR2 SASEGT. CDR3 length: 14 residues. CDR3 in amino acids: CASSELGASETQYF. The CDR3 bases are TGTGCCAGCAGTGAACTGGGGGCCTCAGAGACCCAGTACTTC.

This sequence joins TRBV5-4 and TRBJ2-7; D unresolved. V lost 2 bases to trimming and J lost 7 bases, with 10 bases between them. Germline CDR1 is SGHNT and CDR2 is YYREEE (reference sequence). The CDR3 extends over 12 amino acids. The CDR3 region is CASSLNSEEQYF. The CDR3 nucleotides read TGTGCCAGCAGCTTAAATTCGGAGGAGCAGTACTTC.

The chain links TRBV14 to TRBJ2-1; D unresolved. Trimming removed 2 bases at V and 3 bases at J, with 5 bases between. This CDR3 is 13 amino acids long. Germline V gene data show CDR1 as SGHDN and CDR2 as FVKESK. CDR3 amino acids: CASSQRDYNEQFF. In DNA, the CDR3 is TGTGCCAGCAGCCAACGAGACTACAATGAGCAGTTCTTC.

V gene TRBV11-2 combines with J gene TRBJ2-3; no definite D call. Trimming left V 2 bases short and J 5 bases short, with 14 bases between. From germline, CDR1 is SGHAT and CDR2 FQNNGV. This CDR3 is 15 amino acids long. The CDR3 spells CASSLPTTSIDTQYF. CDR3 DNA: TGTGCCAGCAGCTTACCGACAACCTCCATAGATACGCAGTATTTT. Combining the CDR3 with reference TRBV11-2 and TRBJ2-3 gives the whole variable domain EAGVAQSPRYKIIEKRQSVAFWCNPISGHATLYWYQQILGQGPKLLIQFQNNGVVDDSQLPKDRFSAERLKGVDSTLKIQPAKLEDSAVYLCASSLPTTSIDTQYFGPGTRLTVL.

The gene calls are TRBV7-9 and TRBJ2-5; 7 bases fit TRBD2. The CDR3 runs 14 residues. Germline assignment: CDR1 SEHNR and CDR2 FQNEAQ (reference sequence). V lost 5 bases to trimming and J lost 5 bases; unmatched junction nucleotides: 8. The DNA of the CDR3 is TGTGCCAGCAGCCTAGTAGGGACTACGGAGACCCAGTACTTC. Its protein product is CASSLVGTTETQYF.

V usage is TRBV6-1 and J usage is TRBJ2-7; 7 nucleotides match TRBD1. The CDR3 is 13 amino acids. Germline CDR1 reads MNHNS; CDR2 reads SASEGT. Losses at the gene ends were 4 bases for V and 6 bases for J; bases not matched to a gene: 6. CDR3 bases: TGTGCCAGCAGTGGGACAGGAGTCGGCGAGCAGTACTTC. Its translation is CASSGTGVGEQYF.

CDR3 nucleotides: TGTGCCACCAGCAGGCTCGGGGGCTTGGCAGATACGCAGTATTTT. It is translated as CATSRLGGLADTQYF. J is TRBJ2-3 and V is TRBV15; perhaps D is TRBD1 or TRBD2 (6 bases each). V lost 3 bases and J lost 4, with 14 bases in between. CDR1 is LNHNV, CDR2 YYDKDF, per germline (reference sequence). The CDR3 has 15 amino acids.

CDR3 sequence (DNA): TGCAGCGCGGGTCGAGTGGGCAATGAGCAGTTCTTC. Amino acids: CSAGRVGNEQFF. The chain combines TRBV29-1 with TRBJ2-1; D gene ambiguous. The V gene's germline CDR1 is SQVTM and CDR2 ANQGSEA. The V end lost 7 bases, the J end lost 6 bases, and 13 bases lay between the germline ends. CDR3 size: 12 residues.

The chain recombines TRBV9 with TRBJ2-1, with D tentatively TRBD1 or TRBD2 (5 bases each). The V and J ends lost 7 bases and 0 bases respectively, with 11 bases between them. Germline CDR1 reads SGDLS; CDR2 reads YYNGEE. The CDR3 consists of 14 residues. The CDR3 DNA reads TGTGCCAGCCAGCAGGGAGACTCCTACAATGAGCAGTTCTTC. The encoded protein is CASQQGDSYNEQFF.